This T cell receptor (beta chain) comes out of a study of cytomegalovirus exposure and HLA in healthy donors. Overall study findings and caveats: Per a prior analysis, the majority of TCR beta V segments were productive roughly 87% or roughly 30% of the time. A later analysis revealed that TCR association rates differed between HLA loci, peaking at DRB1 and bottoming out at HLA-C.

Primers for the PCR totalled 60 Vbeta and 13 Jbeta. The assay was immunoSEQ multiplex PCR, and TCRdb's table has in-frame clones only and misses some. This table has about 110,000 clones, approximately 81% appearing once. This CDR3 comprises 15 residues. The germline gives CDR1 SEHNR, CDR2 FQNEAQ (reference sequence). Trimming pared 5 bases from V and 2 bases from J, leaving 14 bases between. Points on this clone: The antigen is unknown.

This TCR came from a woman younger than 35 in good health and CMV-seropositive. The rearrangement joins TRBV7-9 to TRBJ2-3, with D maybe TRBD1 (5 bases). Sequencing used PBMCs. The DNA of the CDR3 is TGTGCCAGCAGCGACCAGGGTACCTCCACAGATACGCAGTATTTT. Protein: CASSDQGTSTDTQYF.